The 26 T cell receptor beta chains below all came from one sample that was sequenced in a study of blood T cell repertoires in COVID-19. The table came from immunoSEQ multiplex PCR; TCRdb's copy has only in-frame clones and leaves some out. The sample includes more than 100,000 clones, approximately 84% of them seen just once. Sequencing was done on a sample of peripheral blood. Source of these receptors: a woman aged 25 to 39 who had recovered from COVID-19.

This chain links TRBV5-5 with TRBJ1-5; D remains unclear. This CDR3 is 16 amino acids long. The germline CDR1 and CDR2 sequences are SGHKS and YYEKEE (reference sequence). Trimming removed 4 bases at V and 4 bases at J, with 18 bases between. The CDR3 sequence is CASSPRAGLGNQPQHF. The DNA of the CDR3 is TGTGCCAGCAGCCCGAGGGCGGGATTAGGGAATCAGCCCCAGCATTTT.

The chain combines TRBV9 with TRBJ2-5; the match to TRBD2 covers 9 bases. The CDR3 is 15 residues long. Germline loops: CDR1 SGDLS, CDR2 YYNGEE. V shed 2 bases and J 5 bases; nucleotides not matched to a gene: 7. The chain's CDR3 is CASSVTLGLAETQYF. As DNA, the CDR3 is TGTGCCAGCAGCGTCACCCTCGGACTAGCGGAGACCCAGTACTTC.

The J gene is TRBJ2-2, the V gene TRBV7-8; 12 nucleotides align to TRBD2. V gave up 5 bases and J gave up 1 base; unmatched junction bases: 2. The CDR3 has 16 residues. Germline loops: CDR1 SGHVS, CDR2 FQNEAQ. CDR3 DNA: TGTGCCAGCAGCAAGACTAGCGGGGGGAACACCGGGGAGCTGTTTTTT. It specifies CASSKTSGGNTGELFF.

About this clone: One end of the junction varies from germline; a read error may be responsible. The CDR3 spells CASRQVGYGAGRTEAFF. The CDR3 DNA is TGCGCCAGCCGCCAGGTCGGGTATGGGGCCGGGCGGACTGAAGCTTTCTTT. J is TRBJ1-1 and V is TRBV4-1, with D perhaps TRBD1 (5 bases). The CDR3 spans 17 residues. The germline V gene has CDR1 MGHRA and CDR2 YSYEKL.

The rearrangement joins TRBV5-1 to TRBJ2-7; no firm D call. With 0 bases removed from V and 3 bases from J, the gap between germline ends came to 7 bases. Germline CDR1 SGHRS, CDR2 YFSETQ. This CDR3 spans 13 amino acids. CDR3 sequence reads: CASSLVADYEQYF. The CDR3 bases are TGCGCCAGCAGCTTGGTGGCGGACTACGAGCAGTACTTC.

This chain links TRBV19 with TRBJ2-7, with 8 positions matching TRBD1. The CDR3 runs 14 residues. CDR1 and CDR2 (germline): LNHDA, SQIVND (reference sequence). Unmatched junction bases numbered 6, after V lost 1 base and J lost 7 bases. This CDR3 is CASSIGQGIEEQYF. The CDR3 DNA is TGTGCCAGTAGTATAGGACAGGGGATTGAAGAGCAGTACTTC.

The chain recombines TRBV5-8 with TRBJ2-1, with D hard to call. Germline V gene lookup returns CDR1 SGHTS and CDR2 YDEGEE. The V gene lost 2 bases and the J gene lost 8 bases, with 5 bases spanning the gap. This CDR3 contains 11 residues. The CDR3 here is CASSLTDEQFF. DNA of the CDR3: TGTGCCAGCAGCTTAACGGATGAGCAGTTCTTC. Full variable domain (missing parts from reference TRBV5-8 and TRBJ2-1): EAGVTQSPTHLIKTRGQQATLRCSPISGHTSVYWYQQALGLGLQFLLWYDEGEERNRGNFPPRFSGRQFPNYSSELNVNALELEDSALYLCASSLTDEQFFGPGTRLTVL.

The chain recombines TRBV5-1 with TRBJ1-1; perhaps TRBD1 as D (6 bases). With 4 bases removed from V and 3 bases from J, the gap between germline ends came to 19 bases. CDR1 and CDR2 from the germline V gene are SGHRS and YFSETQ. The CDR3 loop spans 16 amino acids. The CDR3 coding sequence is TGCGCCAGCAGCCCCATAGGGACAAATCGGCACACTGAAGCTTTCTTT. Its translation is CASSPIGTNRHTEAFF.

The chain employs TRBV24-1 and TRBJ2-3; 9 bases fit TRBD2. The CDR3 is 16 amino acids. CDR1 KGHDR and CDR2 SFDVKD come from the germline V gene. The J segment lost 5 bases and the V segment lost 5 bases, leaving 10 bases of the junction unmatched. The CDR3 DNA is TGTGCCACCAGTGCCCCCGGCGGGAGGGCAGGAGATACGCAGTATTTT. Its protein is CATSAPGGRAGDTQYF.

As to this clone: This specimen includes other DNA sequences encoding the same CDR3. The chain carries TRBV5-1 and TRBJ2-7; TRBD2 is a possible D gene (6 bases). With 0 bases removed from V and 1 base from J, the gap between germline ends came to 11 bases. The CDR3 runs to 15 residues. Germline CDR1 reads SGHRS; CDR2 reads YFSETQ. Here the CDR3 reads CASSLGPSVSYEQYF. As DNA, the CDR3 is TGCGCCAGCAGCTTGGGCCCTAGCGTGTCCTACGAGCAGTACTTC.

A single count supports this clone. This sample includes further DNA sequences coding for the same CDR3. The chain combines TRBV5-4 with TRBJ2-7; no clear D. Deletions cut 2 bases from V and 4 bases from J, with 10 bases between. The germline V gene encodes CDR1 SGHNT and CDR2 YYREEE (reference sequence). CDR3 length equals 13 residues. The CDR3 loop is CASSLGGVYEQYF. For the CDR3, the DNA is TGTGCCAGCAGCTTAGGCGGAGTTTACGAGCAGTACTTC.

This chain links TRBV29-1 with TRBJ1-1; TRBD1 might be the D (5 bases). The CDR3 has 12 residues. V lost 3 bases and J lost 4, with 9 bases in between. From germline, CDR1 is SQVTM and CDR2 ANQGSEA. This CDR3 reads CSVDRVGTEAFF. CDR3 bases: TGCAGCGTTGACAGGGTAGGCACTGAAGCTTTCTTT.

The chain recombines TRBV6-1 with TRBJ2-1, with a tentative D call TRBD1 (5 bases). Germline V lookup: CDR1 MNHNS, CDR2 SASEGT. V shed 0 bases and J shed 9 bases, with 15 bases lying between them. This CDR3 contains 15 residues. CDR3 nucleotide sequence: TGTGCCAGCAGTGAAGCGCTTACAGGTAGTGGTGAGCAGTTCTTC. Translation gives CASSEALTGSGEQFF.

This rearrangement joins TRBV2 to TRBJ2-1; a weak D match, TRBD2 (5 bases). Germline V gives CDR1 SNHLY, CDR2 FYNNEI. This CDR3 spans 12 amino acids. V was clipped by 8 bases and J by 8 bases, with 13 bases between them. The CDR3 DNA sequence: TGTGCCAGCCGGAGGCTAGCCCATGAGCAGTTCTTC. Its translation: CASRRLAHEQFF.

The chain links TRBV7-2 to TRBJ1-4; possible D gene TRBD1, 5 bases. The CDR3 runs to 15 residues. CDR1 is SGHTA and CDR2 is FQGNSA in the germline V gene. V was clipped by 1 base and J by 7 bases, with 13 bases between them. CDR3 in amino acids: CASSLDSSGPEKLFF. The CDR3 DNA follows: TGTGCCAGCAGCTTAGATTCTTCAGGGCCTGAAAAACTGTTTTTT.

The V call is TRBV7-3, the J call TRBJ2-1; possibly TRBD1 for D (6 bases). The CDR3 covers 13 residues. Trimming shortened V by 5 bases and J by 3 bases, and 8 bases separated the two germline ends. In germline, CDR1 is SGHTA, CDR2 FQGTGA. The CDR3 coding sequence is TGTGCCAGCAGCCCAGGGGTCTACAATGAGCAGTTCTTC. Translation: CASSPGVYNEQFF.

The sample holds a few counts of this clone. This rearrangement joins TRBV12-3 or TRBV12-4 to TRBJ2-3; 8 nucleotides agree with TRBD2. This CDR3 comprises 12 residues. Trimming cost V 5 bases and J 14 bases; bases outside gene matches: 9. The CDR3 DNA sequence: TGTGCCAGCAGTGATAGGGGGACTAGTACGTATTTT. Its translation is CASSDRGTSTYF.

In this sample, this clone turned up a few times. The chain joins TRBV6-2 or TRBV6-3 to TRBJ1-2; TRBD1 matches 7 bases. V lost 4 bases to trimming and J lost 5 bases; unmatched junction nucleotides: 4. CDR3 length equals 13 residues. CDR1 and CDR2 (germline): MNHEY, SVGEGT. CDR3 coding DNA: TGTGCCAGCAGTTGGGGGACAGAGTATGGCTACACCTTC. Translation gives CASSWGTEYGYTF.

This chain uses TRBV7-9 with TRBJ1-3; tentatively, D is TRBD1 (5 bases). The ends were cut back, 8 bases at V and 2 bases at J, with 13 bases in the middle. Germline V gene data show CDR1 as SEHNR and CDR2 as FQNEAQ (reference sequence). The length of the CDR3 is 14 residues. Written as DNA, the CDR3 is TGTGCCAGCGCCGATATGGGGCCTGGAAACACCATATATTTT. Translated, it gives CASADMGPGNTIYF.

This rearrangement joins TRBV20-1 to TRBJ2-7, with TRBD2 matching 13 bases. The CDR3 extends over 14 amino acids. V shed 3 bases and J 5 bases; nucleotides not matched to a gene: 4. The germline V gene encodes CDR1 DFQATT and CDR2 SNEGSKA (reference sequence). CDR3 region: CSASTSGRGNEQYF. The DNA for the CDR3 is TGCAGTGCTAGTACTAGCGGGAGGGGGAACGAGCAGTACTTC.

The chain has TRBV7-3 and TRBJ2-3; D might be TRBD2 (6 bases). The germline V gene encodes CDR1 SGHTA and CDR2 FQGTGA. The V gene lost 5 bases and the J gene lost 4 bases, with 16 bases spanning the gap. This CDR3 is 15 amino acids long. In DNA form, the CDR3 reads TGTGCCAGCAGCCCGTCGGCTAGCGCGGCAGATACGCAGTATTTT. Amino acids: CASSPSASAADTQYF.

The chain carries TRBV19 and TRBJ2-2, with 9 bases identical to TRBD1. V dropped 3 bases and J dropped 9; count of bases not matched to a gene: 2. The CDR3 runs to 13 residues. Germline CDR1 and CDR2: LNHDA and SQIVND (reference sequence). CDR3 protein: CASSIGQGRELFF. For the CDR3, the DNA is TGTGCCAGTAGTATCGGACAGGGGAGGGAGCTGTTTTTT. The full variable domain, rest sourced from reference TRBV19 and TRBJ2-2, is DGGITQSPKYLFRKEGQNVTLSCEQNLNHDAMYWYRQDPGQGLRLIYYSQIVNDFQKGDIAEGYSVSREKKESFPLTVTSAQKNPTAFYLCASSIGQGRELFFGEGSRLTVL.

The CDR3 nucleotides read TGTGCCAGCAGCCAAGTTGCAGGGGGCGATAGAGCTAACTATGGCTACACCTTC. Its protein is CASSQVAGGDRANYGYTF. The V call is TRBV4-2, the J call TRBJ1-2; 8 nucleotides match TRBD1. The CDR3 is 18 amino acids. Germline lookup yields CDR1 LGHNA and CDR2 YNFKEQ. Trimming took 1 base from V and 0 from J; bases not matched to a gene: 10.

The J gene is TRBJ1-2, the V gene TRBV27; 9 positions match TRBD1. The V segment lost 4 bases and the J segment 3 bases; nucleotides outside the gene matches: 3. Germline V gives CDR1 MNHEY, CDR2 SMNVEV (reference sequence). CDR3 size: 14 residues. As DNA, the CDR3 is TGTGCCAGCAGTTGGGGACAGGGAGACTATGGCTACACCTTC. Amino acid sequence: CASSWGQGDYGYTF.

The rearrangement joins TRBV5-4 to TRBJ1-2, with 8 bases identical to TRBD1. V was clipped by 0 bases and J by 4 bases; unmatched bases: 8. This CDR3 is 16 amino acids long. Germline V lookup: CDR1 SGHNT, CDR2 YYREEE (reference sequence). The CDR3 region is CASSLGAGQGSYGYTF. The CDR3 region has the DNA TGTGCCAGCAGCTTGGGCGCAGGACAGGGAAGCTATGGCTACACCTTC.

The gene calls are TRBV21-1 and TRBJ1-2; TRBD1 is the table's D call, not checked against the DNA. TRBV21-1 is annotated as a pseudogene. The CDR3 is 18 amino acids. CDR3 sequence: CARARSWGRGREDYGYTF. The CDR3 DNA follows: TGTGCCAGAGCCCGGAGTTGGGGCAGGGGGCGCGAAGACTATGGCTACACCTTC.